Listed below are T cell receptor beta chains from one sample, sequenced in a study of T cell responses to AZD1222 COVID-19 vaccine. Measured with immunoSEQ multiplex PCR; TCRdb has only the in-frame clones, and not every one. The sample yields fewer than 150,000 clones, around 92% seen once. Here the sequenced sample was peripheral blood, taken 28 days after the second AZD1222 dose. All receptors come from an adult who received the AZD1222 COVID-19 vaccine. Both conserved end residues are part of each CDR3. The D gene is left open where the match is weak. Not every row has a clone size; where given, it reads once, few, many or a size class.

J: TRBJ2-7; size: .; V: TRBV28; D: TRBD1; DNA: TGTGCCAGCAGTTTCCTAGGGACAGGGGACGCCGAGCAGTACTTC; CDR3: CASSFLGTGDAEQYF
J: TRBJ1-5; size: once; V: TRBV3-1/TRBV3-2; D: .; DNA: TGTGCCAGCAGCCAAGATTTGGGTCAGCCCCAGCATTTT; CDR3: CASSQDLGQPQHF
J: TRBJ2-6; size: .; V: TRBV19; D: .; DNA: TGTGCCAGTAGTATGGGACAAGCCTCTGGGGCCAACGTCCTGACTTTC; CDR3: CASSMGQASGANVLTF
J: TRBJ1-6; size: .; V: TRBV7-2; D: .; DNA: TGTGCCAGCAGCTTTTCTGGGACATCGAATAATTCACCCCTCCACTTT; CDR3: CASSFSGTSNNSPLHF
J: TRBJ2-5; size: .; V: TRBV3-1/TRBV3-2; D: TRBD2; DNA: TGTGCCAGCAGCCCCCTCACTAGCGGGGGGGCGGAGACCCAGTACTTC; CDR3: CASSPLTSGGAETQYF
J: TRBJ2-3; size: .; V: TRBV5-1; D: .; DNA: TGCGCCAGCGCCACCACCGGGATCACAGATACGCAGTATTTT; CDR3: CASATTGITDTQYF
J: TRBJ2-1; size: .; V: TRBV5-3; D: .; DNA: TGTGCCAGAAGCCAGCCGGGACAGGGAGGAGCGGGAGCGCCCTACAATGAGCAGTTCTTC; CDR3: CARSQPGQGGAGAPYNEQFF
J: TRBJ1-1; size: .; V: TRBV6-5; D: .; DNA: TGTGCCAGCAGTTATACTACTGGGGAAGCTTTCTTT; CDR3: CASSYTTGEAFF
J: TRBJ1-2; size: .; V: TRBV7-9; D: .; DNA: TGTGCCAGCAGCTTCGGGTTAACCTCCTATGGCTACACCTTC; CDR3: CASSFGLTSYGYTF
J: TRBJ2-7; size: .; V: TRBV25-1; D: .; DNA: TGTGCCAGCAGTGCCGCTTTTTACGAGCAGTACTTC; CDR3: CASSAAFYEQYF
J: TRBJ2-1; size: .; V: TRBV5-1; D: TRBD1; DNA: TGCGCCAGCAGCTTGACACCCAACAGGGGGTATTTGGACAATGAGCAGTTCTTC; CDR3: CASSLTPNRGYLDNEQFF
J: TRBJ2-5; size: .; V: TRBV28; D: TRBD2; DNA: TGTGCCAGCATGGTTAGCGGGGGAAGGGAGGAGACCCAGTACTTC; CDR3: CASMVSGGREETQYF
J: TRBJ1-5; size: .; V: TRBV19; D: .; DNA: TGTGCCAGTAGTCACGGCGGGGGGCAGCCCCAGCATTTT; CDR3: CASSHGGGQPQHF
J: TRBJ2-1; size: .; V: TRBV14; D: TRBD2; DNA: TGTGCCAGCAGCCCTGGACTAGCGGGAGGCGGGAGTGAGCAGTTCTTC; CDR3: CASSPGLAGGGSEQFF
J: TRBJ2-3; size: .; V: TRBV2; D: .; DNA: TGTGCCAGCAGTGATCCAGGTGCCGAAGATACGCAGTATTTT; CDR3: CASSDPGAEDTQYF
J: TRBJ2-5; size: .; V: TRBV19; D: .; DNA: TGTGCCAGTAGTACACCGGGGACCTCAAGGGGAGAGACCCAGTACTTC; CDR3: CASSTPGTSRGETQYF
J: TRBJ2-5; size: .; V: TRBV28; D: TRBD2; DNA: TGTGCCAGCAGGCAAACTAGCGGGAGATTTAGAACACAAGAGTACTTC; CDR3: CASRQTSGRFRTQEYF
J: TRBJ1-1; size: .; V: TRBV19; D: .; DNA: TGTGCCAGTAGTCCGGGAGTCGCTGAAGCTTTCTTT; CDR3: CASSPGVAEAFF
J: TRBJ2-2; size: .; V: TRBV19; D: TRBD2; DNA: TGTGCCAGTTACGCGGGGGGTCGTGACACCGGGGAGCTGTTTTTT; CDR3: CASYAGGRDTGELFF
J: TRBJ2-3; size: .; V: TRBV7-8; D: TRBD2; DNA: TGTGCCAGCAGCTTAGGACCTGGGGCGGGAGAGACAGATACGCAGTATTTT; CDR3: CASSLGPGAGETDTQYF
J: TRBJ2-1; size: .; V: TRBV27; D: .; DNA: TGTGCCAGTTGGGAAAGGGGGACGATATACAATGAGCAGTTCTTC; CDR3: CASWERGTIYNEQFF
J: TRBJ1-2; size: .; V: TRBV28; D: .; DNA: TGTGCCAGCAGTTTGACAGCCTATGGCTACACCTTC; CDR3: CASSLTAYGYTF
J: TRBJ1-2; size: .; V: TRBV29-1; D: TRBD1; DNA: TGCAGCGGCGGCCGACAGGGGGTTGGCTACACCTTC; CDR3: CSGGRQGVGYTF
J: TRBJ1-4; size: .; V: TRBV3-1/TRBV3-2; D: .; DNA: TGTGCCAGCAGCCAAGGTAGGCTCGGTGAAAAACTGTTTTTT; CDR3: CASSQGRLGEKLFF
J: TRBJ2-5; size: .; V: TRBV6-5; D: .; DNA: TGTGCCAGCAGTTACTCGTCAACCTACCAAGAGACCCAGTACTTC; CDR3: CASSYSSTYQETQYF
J: TRBJ1-2; size: .; V: TRBV3-1/TRBV3-2; D: TRBD1; DNA: TGTGCCAGCAGCCAAGGGGACAGAACCTATGGCTACACCTTC; CDR3: CASSQGDRTYGYTF
J: TRBJ1-2; size: few; V: TRBV4-2; D: TRBD1; DNA: TGTGCCAGCAGCCCAGGACAGGGTGAGAGCTATGGCTACACCTTC; CDR3: CASSPGQGESYGYTF
J: TRBJ1-1; size: .; V: TRBV6-5; D: .; DNA: TGTGCCAGCAGTTACGGGGGAATTAACACTGAAGCTTTCTTT; CDR3: CASSYGGINTEAFF
J: TRBJ1-5; size: .; V: TRBV11-2; D: .; DNA: TGTGCCAGCAGCTTAGACGGGATTGGGGGTTTTAGCAATCAGCCCCAGCATTTT; CDR3: CASSLDGIGGFSNQPQHF
J: TRBJ1-5; size: .; V: TRBV16; D: .; DNA: TGTGCCAGCAGCCAATCCGGACAGAACAATCAGCCCCAGCATTTT; CDR3: CASSQSGQNNQPQHF
J: TRBJ2-3; size: once; V: TRBV6-5; D: TRBD2; DNA: TGTGCCAGCAGCCGGGGACTAGCGGCAACAGATACGCAGTATTTT; CDR3: CASSRGLAATDTQYF
J: TRBJ1-5; size: .; V: TRBV15; D: TRBD1; DNA: TGTGCCACCAGCAGCCGGGACAGGGATGTTCAGCCCCAGCATTTT; CDR3: CATSSRDRDVQPQHF
J: TRBJ2-7; size: .; V: TRBV5-5; D: TRBD2; DNA: TGTGCCAGCAGCTTGACTCGGGGGGGCAGAAACTACGAGCAGTACTTC; CDR3: CASSLTRGGRNYEQYF
J: TRBJ1-6; size: .; V: TRBV7-2; D: .; DNA: TGTGCCAGCAGCTTACGCCCACAGGGAAACAATTCACCCCTCCACTTT; CDR3: CASSLRPQGNNSPLHF
J: TRBJ2-3; size: .; V: TRBV14; D: TRBD1; DNA: TGTGCCAGCAGCCAAGATAGAGGACAGGGGAGCACAGATACGCAGTATTTT; CDR3: CASSQDRGQGSTDTQYF
J: TRBJ2-1; size: .; V: TRBV29-1; D: .; DNA: TGCAGCGCCGTGGGCCTAACATCGTACAATGAGCAGTTCTTC; CDR3: CSAVGLTSYNEQFF
J: TRBJ1-3; size: .; V: TRBV5-8; D: .; DNA: TGTGCCAGCAGCTTGACCTACTCTGGAAACACCATATATTTT; CDR3: CASSLTYSGNTIYF
J: TRBJ2-1; size: .; V: TRBV6-5; D: .; DNA: TGTGCCAGCAGTACTTACTCCTACAATGAGCAGTTCTTC; CDR3: CASSTYSYNEQFF
J: TRBJ2-1; size: .; V: TRBV7-2; D: TRBD2; DNA: TGTGCCAGCAGCCCACGGACCTTAGCGGGGTACAATGAGCAGTTCTTC; CDR3: CASSPRTLAGYNEQFF
J: TRBJ2-5; size: .; V: TRBV27; D: .; DNA: TGTGCCAGCAGTTTAAGGGGCCGAGAGACCCAGTACTTC; CDR3: CASSLRGRETQYF
J: TRBJ2-3; size: .; V: TRBV6-1; D: .; DNA: TGTGCCAGCAGTGAAGTGTTAAGCACAGATACGCAGTATTTT; CDR3: CASSEVLSTDTQYF
J: TRBJ2-1; size: .; V: TRBV6-5; D: .; DNA: TGTGCCAGCAGTACCGGGACAACTTATTACAATGAGCAGTTCTTC; CDR3: CASSTGTTYYNEQFF
J: TRBJ2-1; size: .; V: TRBV6-5; D: .; DNA: TGTGCCAGCACCGAGGGACCACTCCTACACAATGAGCAGTTCTTC; CDR3: CASTEGPLLHNEQFF
J: TRBJ2-1; size: .; V: TRBV7-9; D: TRBD2; DNA: TGTGCCAGCAGCTTAAGAGAAGCGGGAGCGGTAAATGAGCAGTTCTTC; CDR3: CASSLREAGAVNEQFF